The TCR beta chain described here comes from a study of human T cells and chemical hapten exposure. Comment on this clonotype: The antigen is unknown.

Time point here: patch test 1, 2 weeks after DPC sensitization. Described treatment: therapeutic diphenylcyclopropenone sensitization with weekly scalp DPC. Original data processing: Samples contained a median of roughly 96,000 TCRs, with a range of roughly 23,224 to 700,000. TCRdb passed the RACE reads through MiXCR, listing each CDR3 protein once. TCRdb's processing, not the authors' own work, is the source of the V and J calls. This sample has roughly 380,000 distinct CDR3 sequences, with roughly 4.8% found just once. Whole-study results and caveats: TCRs above 1 in 1000 frequency stayed constant with DPC sensitization.

The CDR3 loop spans 14 amino acids. The germline V gene has CDR1 SGHRS and CDR2 YFSETQ. Trimming cost V 2 bases and J 3 bases, with 10 bases left between them. Sequenced material: whole blood, taken in connection with sensitization to the hapten diphenylcyclopropenone (DPC). This chain connects TRBV5-1 to TRBJ2-3; D is possibly TRBD2 (6 bases). The receptor comes from a woman between 45 and 60 years old with alopecia areata. Some clones in this sample may be carry-over from other donors' samples. The CDR3 reads CASSFAGPTDTQYF. As DNA, the CDR3 is TGCGCCAGCAGCTTCGCGGGGCCGACAGATACGCAGTATTTT.